This T cell receptor (beta chain) emerged from a study of cytomegalovirus exposure and HLA in healthy donors. About the study: Among the 300 to 500 genotyped donors, more than 70% were placed in the Caucasian-associated ancestry cluster.

It was with 60 Vbeta and 13 Jbeta primers that the PCR ran. Assay used: immunoSEQ multiplex PCR; TCRdb lists only in-frame clones, some missing. The sample includes some 110,000 clones, roughly four fifths of them seen just once. General study points: Prior analysis indicated that the majority of TCR beta V segments exhibited productivity approximately 87% or approximately 30% of the time.

The length of the CDR3 is 15 residues. Trimming stripped 3 bases from V and 9 bases from J, with 18 bases between. Germline V CDR1 and CDR2: SNHLY, FYNNEI. About this clone itself: Antigen specificity is unknown.

This receptor was obtained from a man aged 35-49 years in good health and CMV-seronegative. The source material was PBMCs. The chain is built from TRBV2 and TRBJ1-5; D perhaps matches TRBD1 (6 bases). The CDR3 bases are TGTGCCAGCAGTGATGAAGGGGGGGTAAGATCGCCCCAGCATTTT. This sequence encodes CASSDEGGVRSPQHF.